This T cell receptor (beta chain) was observed in a study of chemoradiotherapy in HPV16-positive cancers. Repertoires were sampled repeatedly during chemoradiotherapy. The repertoire was sequenced with immunoSEQ multiplex PCR; TCRdb's copy has only in-frame clones and lacks some. The sample yields around 6,000 clones, more than 80% seen once. Trimming stripped 5 bases from V and 2 bases from J, with 9 bases between. This CDR3 contains 13 residues. Germline V gene lookup returns CDR1 KGHSH and CDR2 LQKENI. Study outcomes and limitations: Non-HPV-specific T cells did not expand in tumors during treatment, whereas candidate HPV-specific clones and E7-related motifs did. HPV-specific T cells were functionally defined from only a couple of HPV16-positive patients. In HPV16-positive patients, HPV-responsive T-cell expansion tracked better recurrence-free survival.

About this clone: The antigen is not known.

The source material was blood, sampled from a patient who underwent chemoradiotherapy. J is TRBJ1-2 and V is TRBV18, with D possibly TRBD1 on 6 matching bases. The sequence came from a human donor with HPV-associated anogenital cancer. In DNA, the CDR3 is TGTGCCAGCTCAAAGGGGGAGAACTATGGCTACACCTTC. Its translation: CASSKGENYGYTF.